Sequencing of this T cell receptor beta chain was carried out in a study of T-cell reconstitution after alpha-beta-depleted transplantation in children. General study points: The study reportedly traced alpha-beta T cells about two months after transplant to several hundred expanded graft clones. At the one-year point after transplant, T-cell counts and TCRbeta diversity were found to come mostly from T cells that had been newly produced. From surviving recipient T cells and thymic progenitors came the high day-60 TCRbeta diversity observed in some patients.

Trimming removed 4 bases at V and 11 bases at J, with 9 bases between. Germline lookup yields CDR1 SEHNR and CDR2 FQNEAQ (reference sequence). This CDR3 comprises 12 residues. This clonotype was counted ten times or more. What it binds is not known. The TCRbeta library was prepared with unique molecular identifiers. TCRdb fed the PCR reads into MiXCR, producing one record per CDR3 protein. The repertoire holds a few hundred thousand distinct CDR3 sequences, with about 6.6% as singletons. The sample was PBMCs, taken before TCRalphabeta/CD19-depleted stem cell transplant. This receptor was identified in a boy aged 2-15 years with acute lymphoblastic leukemia, due to receive a stem cell transplant. The chain employs TRBV7-9 and TRBJ1-6; tentatively, D is TRBD1 (5 bases). The CDR3 bases are TGTGCCAGCAGCTCCTTAGGGGCACCCCTCCACTTT. Its protein product is CASSSLGAPLHF.